The following is a T cell receptor (beta chain) sequence with its context. Its specificity is unknown. In TCRdb, the reads were re-called with MiXCR into one record per CDR3 protein. The sample holds 750,000 to 900,000 distinct CDR3 sequences, 25% to 35% seen once. This entry comes from a study of T cell repertoires in cytomegalovirus infection. As for the study in general: Used in the study were CMV epitopes, some recently identified and HLA-C-restricted, others well-studied and HLA-B-restricted. Evidence of both CMV infection and a matching HLA type came from public TCR beta signatures.

The CDR3 is 18 residues long. Per germline, CDR1 SGHVS and CDR2 FNYEAQ. Trimming took off 1 base at V and 0 bases at J, with 13 bases between the two ends. Study-level findings and limits: Totalled public TCR beta family frequency picked out people who carried CMV plus the relevant HLA. HLA-C-restricted CMV-specific TCR beta clonotypes prevailed in the ex vivo response.

The starting material was cultured CD8+ T cells from PBMCs, obtained from culture after CMV antigen stimulation. This TCR derives from a human donor in good health (CMV status not recorded). Some clones in this sample may be carry-over from other donors' samples. The chain recombines TRBV7-6 with TRBJ2-6, with D perhaps assigned TRBD1 or TRBD2 (5 bases each). CDR3 residues: CASSLGSGTYSGANVLTF. For the CDR3, the DNA is TGTGCCAGCAGCTTAGGATCAGGGACCTACTCTGGGGCCAACGTCCTGACTTTC.